The rows below give T cell receptor beta chains drawn from one sample of a study of Graves' ophthalmopathy and Graves' hyperthyroidism. MiXCR, run by TCRdb on the multiplex PCR reads, gives a single entry per CDR3 protein. The repertoire includes a few hundred thousand distinct CDR3 sequences, approximately 17% of them detected once, and 2% to 2.5% sits in the top ten. The sample taken for sequencing was peripheral blood. Receptors were obtained from an adult woman with stable Graves' hyperthyroidism. Both conserved end residues are part of each CDR3. The D gene is left open where the match is weak. Some rows mark clone size as missing; the rest say once, few, many or name a class of expanded clone.

cdr3_aa cdr3_nt v_call d_call clone_size j_call
CASSISQSYNEQFF TGTGCCAGCAGTATCTCCCAATCCTACAATGAGCAGTTCTTC TRBV12-3/TRBV12-4 NA few TRBJ2-1
CASSFLAGSHEQYF TGTGCCAGCAGTTTTCTAGCGGGATCCCACGAGCAGTACTTC TRBV27 TRBD2 many TRBJ2-7
CASSEWTSGSSYEQYF TGTGCCAGCAGTGAGTGGACTAGCGGGAGCTCCTACGAGCAGTACTTC TRBV6-1 TRBD2 many TRBJ2-7
CASSFTWTGVETQYF TGTGCCAGCAGTTTTACCTGGACAGGGGTGGAGACCCAGTACTTC TRBV2 TRBD1 NA TRBJ2-5
CASSLWGGDRGYNSPLHF TGTGCCAGCAGTTTATGGGGGGGGGACAGGGGATATAATTCACCCCTCCACTTT TRBV27 TRBD1 NA TRBJ1-6
CAWSALGHRGSNEQYF TGTGCCTGGAGTGCCCTAGGGCACCGGGGAAGTAACGAGCAGTACTTC TRBV30 NA few TRBJ2-7
CASSAPPDPPYEQYF TGTGCCAGCAGTGCCCCGCCGGACCCACCCTACGAGCAGTACTTC TRBV6-1 NA many TRBJ2-7
CASSLFSAYEQYF TGTGCCAGCAGTTTGTTCAGTGCCTACGAGCAGTACTTC TRBV12-3/TRBV12-4 NA many TRBJ2-7
CASSLGARAETQYF TGTGCCAGCAGTTTAGGTGCCAGGGCCGAGACCCAGTACTTC TRBV12-3/TRBV12-4 NA few TRBJ2-5
CASSHRTAGVLNEQYF TGTGCCAGCAGCCACAGGACAGCGGGAGTGTTAAACGAGCAGTACTTC TRBV3-2 NA many TRBJ2-7
CASSQVGGQLFLAKNIQYF TGCGCCAGCAGCCAAGTAGGGGGGCAGTTGTTCTTAGCCAAAAACATTCAGTACTTC TRBV4-1 NA many TRBJ2-4
CSAYQETQYF TGCAGTGCGTATCAAGAGACCCAGTACTTC TRBV20-1 NA many TRBJ2-5
CASSIPRGSAKNIQYF TGTGCCAGTAGTATTCCCAGGGGGTCGGCCAAAAACATTCAGTACTTC TRBV19 TRBD1 few TRBJ2-4
CASSDRQGGYTEAFF TGTGCCAGCAGTGATCGACAGGGCGGGTACACTGAAGCTTTCTTT TRBV6-1 TRBD1 many TRBJ1-1
CASSFLDLDSAEKLLANQETQYF TGTGCCAGCAGTTTCTTAGACCTTGACAGTGCAGAAAAACTACTAGCAAACCAAGAGACCCAGTACTTC TRBV28 NA NA TRBJ2-5
CSAPPSVQGDTQYF TGCAGTGCTCCCCCTTCCGTCCAAGGGGATACGCAGTATTTT TRBV20-1 NA many TRBJ2-3
CASSRTGQSNLAQYF TGTGCCAGCAGTCGTACGGGACAGTCTAATCTGGCCCAGTACTTC TRBV2 TRBD1 many TRBJ2-5
CASSSGGGISPLHF TGTGCCAGCAGTTCTGGGGGGGGTATTTCACCCCTCCACTTT TRBV6-2/TRBV6-3 NA NA TRBJ1-6
CASSLVVRAKETQYF TGTGCCAGCAGCTTAGTGGTCAGGGCAAAGGAGACCCAGTACTTC TRBV7-8 NA few TRBJ2-5
CASSQDRPGQEVF TGCGCCAGCAGCCAAGATCGGCCGGGACAGGAGGTGTTT TRBV4-1 TRBD1 many TRBJ1-6
CASSSRGGVDTGELFF TGTGCCAGCAGTTCCCGGGGAGGGGTAGACACCGGGGAGCTGTTTTTT TRBV27 TRBD2 NA TRBJ2-2
CASSREKRSSSTGELFF TGCGCCAGCAGCCGTGAGAAGCGCTCGTCGTCCACCGGGGAGCTGTTTTTT TRBV4-1 NA many TRBJ2-2
CSVSNETAVQPFLPQHF TGCAGCGTTTCTAACGAGACAGCCGTGCAACCTTTCCTGCCCCAGCATTTT TRBV29-1 NA NA TRBJ1-5
CSAWTGAYGYTF TGCAGCGCCTGGACAGGGGCCTATGGCTACACCTTC TRBV29-1 TRBD1 NA TRBJ1-2
CASTSGRLDEQYF TGTGCCAGTACTAGCGGGAGGTTGGACGAGCAGTACTTC TRBV19 TRBD2 few TRBJ2-7
CASSIIARDRVNSPLHF TGTGCCAGCAGCATCATAGCCCGGGACAGGGTGAATTCACCCCTCCACTTT TRBV7-9 TRBD1 NA TRBJ1-6
CSVEDWQNANTGELFF TGCAGCGTTGAAGATTGGCAGAACGCGAACACCGGGGAGCTGTTTTTT TRBV29-1 NA many TRBJ2-2
CASSMKTGAYEQYF TGTGCCAGTAGTATGAAGACGGGGGCCTACGAGCAGTACTTC TRBV19 NA many TRBJ2-7
CASTRTGNREDIQYF TGTGCCAGCACCCGCACCGGCAACAGGGAGGACATTCAGTACTTC TRBV7-2 NA many TRBJ2-4
CASSSPTSTETQYF TGTGCCAGCAGCTCACCGACTAGTACGGAGACCCAGTACTTC TRBV7-9 NA many TRBJ2-5
CASSQQGLQTGELFF TGTGCCAGCAGCCAACAGGGACTCCAAACCGGGGAGCTGTTTTTT TRBV28 NA NA TRBJ2-2
CASTWDVDSTEAFF TGTGCCAGCACTTGGGACGTCGACTCCACTGAAGCTTTCTTT TRBV11-1 NA NA TRBJ1-1
CASSLVWGPHEAFF TGTGCCAGCAGCTTAGTGTGGGGACCGCATGAAGCTTTCTTT TRBV11-2 NA many TRBJ1-1
CASSRNAGTTEAFF TGTGCCAGCTCACGCAACGCGGGAACCACTGAAGCTTTCTTT TRBV18 NA few TRBJ1-1
CASSFGGNQETQYF TGTGCCAGCAGCTTTGGCGGGAACCAAGAGACCCAGTACTTC TRBV7-9 NA many TRBJ2-5
CANSPDIVPGELFF TGTGCCAACAGTCCGGACATTGTCCCCGGGGAGCTGTTTTTT TRBV6-1 NA many TRBJ2-2
CASGPPRTGEQYF TGTGCCAGCGGACCCCCAAGGACCGGCGAGCAGTACTTC TRBV6-1 NA NA TRBJ2-7
CASSLGDRGSPLHF TGCGCCAGCAGCTTGGGGGATCGGGGTTCACCCCTCCACTTT TRBV5-1 NA NA TRBJ1-6
CASSLGSPGHNQPQHF TGTGCCAGCAGCTTAGGATCACCGGGACACAATCAGCCCCAGCATTTT TRBV7-6 NA NA TRBJ1-5
CAWAGGYEQYF TGTGCCTGGGCGGGGGGCTACGAGCAGTACTTC TRBV30 TRBD2 NA TRBJ2-7
CASSSSVEQYF TGTGCCAGCAGCTCATCGGTAGAGCAGTACTTC TRBV7-9 NA many TRBJ2-7
CASSLERVGEQYF TGCGCCAGCAGCTTGGAACGGGTCGGCGAGCAGTACTTC TRBV5-1 NA once TRBJ2-7
CASGRGENTEAFF TGTGCCAGCGGTAGGGGAGAGAACACTGAAGCTTTCTTT TRBV6-1 NA once TRBJ1-1
CASSSRLAGIQETQYF TGTGCCAGCAGCTCCCGACTAGCTGGTATTCAAGAGACCCAGTACTTC TRBV7-8 TRBD2 many TRBJ2-5
CASSPRGLTGVNEQYF TGTGCCAGCTCACCACGGGGCTTGACAGGGGTGAACGAGCAGTACTTC TRBV18 TRBD1 NA TRBJ2-7
CASSLNGLGEAQYF TGTGCCAGCAGCTTAAACGGGTTGGGAGAGGCCCAGTACTTC TRBV7-3 NA many TRBJ2-5
CASSNGQGDYGYTF TGTGCCAGTAGTAACGGACAGGGCGACTATGGCTACACCTTC TRBV19 TRBD1 many TRBJ1-2